This T cell receptor (beta chain) was observed in a study of T-cell reconstitution after alpha-beta-depleted transplantation in children. The TCRbeta library was prepared with unique molecular identifiers. TCRdb re-called the PCR reads with MiXCR, one entry per CDR3 protein. The data contain approximately 350,000 distinct CDR3 sequences, about a tenth of them singletons. The CDR3 has 13 residues. V was pared by 6 bases and J by 0 bases, with 9 bases between. Germline V CDR1 and CDR2: DFQATT, SNEGSKA (reference sequence). Sequenced material: PBMCs from the stem cell graft donor, taken from the stem cell graft. The source is a human donor who donated a stem cell graft to a child with acute lymphoblastic leukemia. The V call is TRBV20-1, the J call TRBJ1-5; D possibly corresponds to TRBD1 (5 bases). CDR3 loop: CSARTNSNQPQHF. The CDR3 DNA reads as TGCAGTGCCAGGACAAATAGCAATCAGCCCCAGCATTTT.